The clone carrying this TCR beta chain was seen a handful of times. Each CDR3 protein is one row after TCRdb ran MiXCR on the reads. The sample contains some 200,000 distinct CDR3 sequences, approximately 20% of which appear only once. The entry originates in a study of T cell repertoires in cytomegalovirus infection. CDR1 is LNHDA and CDR2 is SQIVND in the germline V gene (reference sequence). This CDR3 has 15 residues. V was cut by 6 bases and J by 3 bases, with 15 bases left in between. V gene TRBV19 combines with J gene TRBJ1-5; TRBD1 is a possible D gene (6 bases). This clonotype originated in a human donor in good health (CMV status not recorded). Some clones in this sample may be carry-over from other donors' samples. The sequenced material came from PBMCs. CDR3 coding DNA: TGTGCCAGTAGGAAGGACAGAGCTTCCAATCAGCCCCAGCATTTT. Its protein is CASRKDRASNQPQHF.